This TCR beta chain stems from a study of blood T cell repertoires in COVID-19. Study at large: Acute and convalescent COVID-19 specimens originated in the United States, Italy and Spain. Nucleic acid was either cDNA or gDNA, and it came from T cells, B-cell-depleted T cells, or PBMCs.

The CDR3 runs to 11 residues. The germline gives CDR1 MGHDK, CDR2 SYGVNS. V gave up 6 bases and J gave up 3 bases, with 6 bases separating them. Per the original methods: Cell counts per sample came from amplifying reference gene primers. The protocol was immunoSEQ multiplex PCR, while the TCRdb copy is restricted to in-frame clones and leaves out a portion. The DNA was the basis for D and trimming; V, J and clone size are from that table. Found here are about 140,000 clones, about four fifths of them singletons; the top ten hold around 12%. This receptor was identified in an elderly man with acute or convalescent COVID-19. The specimen sequenced was peripheral blood. V gene TRBV25-1 combines with J gene TRBJ2-7; D gene uncertain. CDR3 sequence: CASSRSYEQYF. The CDR3 DNA reads as TGTGCCAGCAGCAGAAGCTACGAGCAGTACTTC.